This T cell receptor beta chain comes out of a study of cytomegalovirus exposure and HLA in healthy donors. The germline V gene encodes CDR1 SQVTM and CDR2 ANQGSEA. There are 16 residues in the CDR3. The germline V and J ends were trimmed by 4 bases and 2 bases, with 20 bases remaining between them. The donors were in the roughly 130-subject validation cohort; that cohort was separate from the roughly 680-subject first cohort. Worth noting for this clone: Its antigen is unknown.

Data came from immunoSEQ multiplex PCR; TCRdb stores just in-frame clones and leaves some out. The repertoire holds about 140,000 clones, with 80% to 90% as singletons. Study-wide points: In vitro work confirmed that three CMV-associated chains recognize CMV antigens. Using the classifier, cytomegalovirus status was reportedly diagnosed with high specificity and sensitivity. Usually a TCR sequence was rare, but some public TCRs were found in many donors.

The receptor comes from a woman aged 30 to 39 in good health and CMV-seronegative. The rearrangement uses TRBV29-1 and TRBJ2-5, with TRBD2 as a possible D gene (5 bases). Sequenced: PBMCs. CDR3 region: CSVAARGRSGQETQYF. DNA for the CDR3: TGCAGCGTTGCGGCCCGGGGAAGGTCCGGACAAGAGACCCAGTACTTC.